This T cell receptor beta chain comes out of a study of T cells in Graves' hyperthyroidism and ophthalmopathy. Study conclusions and caveats: The model identified upcoming ophthalmopathy a median approximately six months ahead of onset.

V lost 5 bases to trimming and J lost 10 bases; unmatched junction nucleotides: 7. The CDR3 has 14 residues. RNA transcripts provided the source from which TCR beta CDR3 regions were amplified. The HTBI set primed first-round TCR CDR3 RT-PCR. TCRdb ran MiXCR on the multiplex PCR reads and lists one entry per CDR3 protein. Here the sample spans 400,000 to 500,000 distinct CDR3 sequences, approximately 13% being singletons. This clonotype has at least ten counts. What it recognizes is unknown. J is TRBJ2-1 and V is TRBV12-3 or TRBV12-4; the match to TRBD2 covers 11 bases. The sequenced sample was blood. The clonotype comes from a woman between 18 and 29 years old with Graves' hyperthyroidism. CDR3 nucleotide sequence: TGTGCCAGCAGTGTTAGCGGGAGGGTGGGAGAGCAGTTCTTC. Translating gives CASSVSGRVGEQFF.